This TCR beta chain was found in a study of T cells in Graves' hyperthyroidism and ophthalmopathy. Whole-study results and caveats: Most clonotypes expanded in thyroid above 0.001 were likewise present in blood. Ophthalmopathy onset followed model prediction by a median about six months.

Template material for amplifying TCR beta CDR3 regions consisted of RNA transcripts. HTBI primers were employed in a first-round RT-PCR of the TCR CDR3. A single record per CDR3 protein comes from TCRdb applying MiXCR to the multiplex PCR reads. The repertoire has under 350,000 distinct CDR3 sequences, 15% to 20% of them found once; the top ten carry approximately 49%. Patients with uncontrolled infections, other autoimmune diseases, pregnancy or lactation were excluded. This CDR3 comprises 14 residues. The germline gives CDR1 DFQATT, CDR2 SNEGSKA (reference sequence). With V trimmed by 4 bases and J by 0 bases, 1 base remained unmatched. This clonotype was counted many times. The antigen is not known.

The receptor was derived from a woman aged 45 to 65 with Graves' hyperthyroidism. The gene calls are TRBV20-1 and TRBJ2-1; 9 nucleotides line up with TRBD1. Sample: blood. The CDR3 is CSAKTGGSYNEQFF. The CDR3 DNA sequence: TGCAGTGCTAAGACAGGGGGCTCCTACAATGAGCAGTTCTTC.